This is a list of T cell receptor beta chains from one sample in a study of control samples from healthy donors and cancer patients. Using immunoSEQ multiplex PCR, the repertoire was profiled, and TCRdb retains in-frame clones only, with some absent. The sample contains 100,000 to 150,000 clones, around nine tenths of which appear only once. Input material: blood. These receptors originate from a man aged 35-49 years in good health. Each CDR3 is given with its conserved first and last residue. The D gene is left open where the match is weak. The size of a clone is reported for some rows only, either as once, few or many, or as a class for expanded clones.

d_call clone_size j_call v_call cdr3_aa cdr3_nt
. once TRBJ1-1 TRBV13 CAIETEAFF TGTGCCATCGAGACTGAAGCTTTCTTT
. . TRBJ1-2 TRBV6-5 CASSYSSVSGYTF TGTGCCAGCAGTTACTCCTCAGTGAGTGGCTACACCTTC
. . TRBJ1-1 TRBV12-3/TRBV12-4 CASTPIGGTEAFF TGTGCCAGCACCCCGATTGGGGGGACTGAAGCTTTCTTT
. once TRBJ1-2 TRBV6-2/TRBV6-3 CASSYLTANYGYTF TGTGCCAGCAGTTACCTGACAGCTAACTATGGCTACACCTTC
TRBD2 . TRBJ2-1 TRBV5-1 CARSWEGGGAFNEQFF TGCGCCCGCAGCTGGGAGGGCGGGGGGGCATTTAATGAGCAGTTCTTC
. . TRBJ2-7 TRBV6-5 CASSYSFGSQYEQYF TGTGCCAGCAGTTACTCCTTTGGTAGCCAATACGAGCAGTACTTC
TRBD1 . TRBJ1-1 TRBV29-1 CSVGRQGVWDTEAFF TGCAGCGTTGGGCGGCAGGGGGTCTGGGACACTGAAGCTTTCTTT
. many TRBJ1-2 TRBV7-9 CASSTDPSYGYTF TGTGCCAGTTCGACAGACCCAAGTTATGGCTACACCTTC
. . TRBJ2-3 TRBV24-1 CATSRDSADTQYF TGTGCCACCAGCCGGGACTCAGCAGATACGCAGTATTTT
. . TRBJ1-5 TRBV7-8 CASSLFGRPQWTQHF TGTGCCAGCAGCTTATTTGGACGACCGCAATGGACCCAGCATTTT
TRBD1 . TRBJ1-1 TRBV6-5 CASRMPGQGVAFF TGTGCCAGCAGGATGCCGGGACAGGGAGTTGCTTTCTTT
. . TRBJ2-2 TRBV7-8 CASSHPSGELFF TGTGCCAGCAGCCACCCATCCGGGGAGCTGTTTTTT
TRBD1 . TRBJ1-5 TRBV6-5 CASGRQGDQPQHF TGTGCCAGCGGGAGACAGGGAGATCAGCCCCAGCATTTT
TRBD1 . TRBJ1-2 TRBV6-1 CASSWTGIYGYTF TGTGCCAGCAGTTGGACAGGCATATATGGCTACACCTTC
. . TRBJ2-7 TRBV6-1 CASSESYEQYF TGTGCCAGCAGTGAATCCTACGAGCAGTACTTC
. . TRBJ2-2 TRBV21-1 CASSKWLATNENPRNTGELFF TGTGCCAGCAGCAAATGGTTAGCTACGAACGAAAATCCGCGAAACACCGGGGAGCTGTTTTTT
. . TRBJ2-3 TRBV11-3 CASSSGSDTQYF TGTGCCAGCAGCTCAGGGTCGGATACGCAGTATTTT
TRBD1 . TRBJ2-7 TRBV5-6 CASSLKDRAAYEQYF TGTGCCAGCAGCTTGAAGGACAGGGCTGCCTACGAGCAGTACTTC
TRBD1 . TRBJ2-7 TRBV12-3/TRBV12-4 CASSTGGLNEQYF TGTGCCAGCAGTACAGGGGGGCTGAACGAGCAGTACTTC
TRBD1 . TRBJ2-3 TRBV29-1 CSASGQNTDTQYF TGCAGCGCGTCGGGACAGAACACAGATACGCAGTATTTT
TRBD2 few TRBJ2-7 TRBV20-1 CSASTSGGLNEQYF TGCAGTGCTAGTACTAGCGGGGGGTTGAACGAGCAGTACTTC
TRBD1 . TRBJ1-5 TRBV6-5 CASSLTGVNQPQHF TGTGCCAGCAGCCTCACAGGGGTCAATCAGCCCCAGCATTTT
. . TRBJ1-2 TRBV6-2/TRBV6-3 CASSLTDSSGGYTF TGTGCCAGCAGTCTTACCGACAGTTCGGGTGGCTACACCTTC
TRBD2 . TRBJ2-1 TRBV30 CAWSRGGYNEQFF TGTGCCTGGAGCCGCGGGGGTTACAATGAGCAGTTCTTC
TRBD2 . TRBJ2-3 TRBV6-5 CASRSRGAGTDTQYF TGTGCCAGCAGATCGCGGGGGGCAGGCACAGATACGCAGTATTTT
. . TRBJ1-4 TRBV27 CASSPAGWYGEKLFF TGTGCCAGCAGTCCTGCGGGGTGGTACGGGGAAAAACTGTTTTTT
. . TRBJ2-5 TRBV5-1 CASSLPPQETQYF TGCGCCAGCAGCTTGCCCCCTCAAGAGACCCAGTACTTC
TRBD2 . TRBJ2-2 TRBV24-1 CATSRGGNTGELFF TGTGCCACCAGCCGGGGGGGGAACACCGGGGAGCTGTTTTTT
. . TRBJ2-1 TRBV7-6 CASSTYRDNEQFF TGTGCCAGCAGCACATACAGGGACAATGAGCAGTTCTTC
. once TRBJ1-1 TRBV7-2 CASSLQGKTEAFF TGTGCCAGCAGCTTACAGGGAAAGACTGAAGCTTTCTTT
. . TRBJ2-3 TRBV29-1 CSTWTSTDTQYF TGCAGCACCTGGACTTCCACAGATACGCAGTATTTT
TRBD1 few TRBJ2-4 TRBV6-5 CASSNSGTGENIQYF TGTGCCAGCAGTAACTCCGGGACAGGGGAAAACATTCAGTACTTC
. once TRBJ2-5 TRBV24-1 CATSDLLFGGQETQYF TGTGCCACCAGTGATTTGCTTTTTGGGGGGCAAGAGACCCAGTACTTC
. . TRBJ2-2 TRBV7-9 CASSLGGNTGELFF TGTGCCAGCAGCTTAGGAGGGAACACCGGGGAGCTGTTTTTT
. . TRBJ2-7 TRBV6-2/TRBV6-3 CASSYVDEQYF TGTGCCAGCAGTTACGTGGACGAGCAGTACTTC
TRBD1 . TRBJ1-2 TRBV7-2 CASSLQGVDYGYTF TGTGCCAGCAGCCTACAGGGGGTCGACTATGGCTACACCTTC
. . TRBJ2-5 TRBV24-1 CATSDSATGPKKTQYF TGTGCCACCAGTGATTCCGCGACGGGGCCCAAAAAGACCCAGTACTTC
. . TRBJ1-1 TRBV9 CASSFSPGQGEAFF TGTGCCAGCAGCTTCTCTCCGGGACAAGGGGAAGCTTTCTTT
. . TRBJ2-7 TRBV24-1 CATSSNQNTYYEQYF TGTGCCACCAGTTCTAACCAGAACACGTACTACGAGCAGTACTTC
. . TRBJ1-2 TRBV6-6 CASSFDSALNYGYTF TGTGCCAGCAGTTTCGACAGTGCCCTTAACTATGGCTACACCTTC
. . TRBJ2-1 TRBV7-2 CASSLAGARREQFF TGTGCCAGCAGCTTAGCAGGGGCCCGTAGGGAGCAGTTCTTC
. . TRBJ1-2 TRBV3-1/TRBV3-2 CASSQTNGYGYTF TGTGCCAGCAGCCAGACAAATGGCTATGGCTACACCTTC
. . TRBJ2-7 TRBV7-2 CASSPRGYEQYF TGTGCCAGCAGCCCGCGCGGCTACGAGCAGTACTTC
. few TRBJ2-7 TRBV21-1 CASSQNRGTGHFYEQYF TGTGCCAGCAGCCAGAATAGAGGGACAGGGCATTTTTACGAGCAGTACTTC
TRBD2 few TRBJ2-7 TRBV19 CASSRLAGGSYEQYF TGTGCCAGTAGCAGACTAGCGGGAGGATCTTACGAGCAGTACTTC
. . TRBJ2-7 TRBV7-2 CASSLGVTYEQYF TGTGCCAGCAGCTTGGGAGTGACCTACGAGCAGTACTTC
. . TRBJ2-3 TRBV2 CASSEAPGGTDTQYF TGTGCCAGCAGTGAAGCGCCAGGGGGCACAGATACGCAGTATTTT
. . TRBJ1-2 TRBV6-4 CASSKTQGANYGYTF TGTGCCAGCAGTAAAACACAGGGAGCTAACTATGGCTACACCTTC
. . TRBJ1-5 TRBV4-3 CASSQGAGQIGNQPQHF TGCGCCAGCAGCCAAGGGGCCGGGCAGATCGGCAATCAGCCCCAGCATTTT
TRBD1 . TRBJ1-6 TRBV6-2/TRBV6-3 CASSYTRQGDGSPLHF TGTGCCAGCAGTTACACAAGACAGGGAGATGGGTCACCCCTCCACTTT
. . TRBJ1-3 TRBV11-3 CASSSRQAVSGNTIYF TGTGCCAGCAGCTCCCGGCAGGCCGTCTCTGGAAACACCATATATTTT
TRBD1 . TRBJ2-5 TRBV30 CAWFLRTGGETQYF TGTGCCTGGTTCTTGAGGACAGGGGGGGAGACCCAGTACTTC